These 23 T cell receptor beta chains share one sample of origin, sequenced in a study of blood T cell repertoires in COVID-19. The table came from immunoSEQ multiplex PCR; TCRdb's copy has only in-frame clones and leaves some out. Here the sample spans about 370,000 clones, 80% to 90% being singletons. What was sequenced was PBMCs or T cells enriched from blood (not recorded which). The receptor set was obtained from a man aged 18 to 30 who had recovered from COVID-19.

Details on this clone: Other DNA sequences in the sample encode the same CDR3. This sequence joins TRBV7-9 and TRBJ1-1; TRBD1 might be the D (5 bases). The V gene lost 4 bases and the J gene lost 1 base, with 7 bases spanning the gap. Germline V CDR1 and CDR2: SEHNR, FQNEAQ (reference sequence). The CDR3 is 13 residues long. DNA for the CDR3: TGTGCCAGCAGCTCGCAGGGGAACACTGAAGCTTTCTTT. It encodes CASSSQGNTEAFF.

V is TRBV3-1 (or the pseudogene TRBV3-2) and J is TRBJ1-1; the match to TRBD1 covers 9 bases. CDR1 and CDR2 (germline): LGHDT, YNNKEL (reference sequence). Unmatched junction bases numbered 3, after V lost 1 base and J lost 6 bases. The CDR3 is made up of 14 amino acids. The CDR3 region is CASSQGQGEAEAFF. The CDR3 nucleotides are TGTGCCAGCAGCCAAGGACAGGGGGAGGCTGAAGCTTTCTTT.

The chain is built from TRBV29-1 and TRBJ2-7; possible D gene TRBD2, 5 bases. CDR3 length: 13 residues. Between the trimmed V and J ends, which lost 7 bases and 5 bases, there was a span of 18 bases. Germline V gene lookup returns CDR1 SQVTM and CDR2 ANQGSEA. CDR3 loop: CSALRVLGDEQYF. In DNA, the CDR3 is TGCAGCGCGCTGAGGGTACTCGGGGACGAGCAGTACTTC.

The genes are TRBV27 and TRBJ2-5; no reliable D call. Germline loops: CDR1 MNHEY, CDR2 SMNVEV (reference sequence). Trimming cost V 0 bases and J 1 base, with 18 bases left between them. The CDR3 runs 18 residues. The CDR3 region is CASSLSVLQATLQETQYF. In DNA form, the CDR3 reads TGTGCCAGCAGTTTATCAGTATTGCAAGCAACCCTCCAAGAGACCCAGTACTTC.

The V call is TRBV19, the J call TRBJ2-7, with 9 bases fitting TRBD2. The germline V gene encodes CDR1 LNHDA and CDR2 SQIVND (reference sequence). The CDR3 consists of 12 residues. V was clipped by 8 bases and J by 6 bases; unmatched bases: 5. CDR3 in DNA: TGTGCCAGTTCCGGGACTAGCACCGAGCAGTACTTC. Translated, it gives CASSGTSTEQYF.

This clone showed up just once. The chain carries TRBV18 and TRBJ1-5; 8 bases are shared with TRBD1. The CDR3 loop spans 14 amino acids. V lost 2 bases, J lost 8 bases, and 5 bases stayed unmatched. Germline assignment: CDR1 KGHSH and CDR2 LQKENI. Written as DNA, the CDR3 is TGTGCCAGCTCACCAGGGACAGGCGAGGAGCCCCAGCATTTT. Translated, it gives CASSPGTGEEPQHF.

The DNA for the CDR3 is TGTGCCAGCAGCTCCCGTAGGGGGGACAGGAGCTCGACCGAGTATGGCTACACCTTC. This codes for CASSSRRGDRSSTEYGYTF. V gene TRBV7-9 combines with J gene TRBJ1-2, with 8 bases matching TRBD1. CDR3 length: 19 amino acids. V shed 4 bases, J shed 5 bases, and the junction held 21 bases outside the gene matches. The germline V gene has CDR1 SEHNR and CDR2 FQNEAQ (reference sequence).

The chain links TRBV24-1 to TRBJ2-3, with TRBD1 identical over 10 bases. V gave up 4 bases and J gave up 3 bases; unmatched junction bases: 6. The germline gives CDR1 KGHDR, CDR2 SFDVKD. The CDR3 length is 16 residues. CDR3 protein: CATSDTRDRGTDTQYF. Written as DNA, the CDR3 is TGTGCCACCAGTGACACACGGGACAGGGGTACAGATACGCAGTATTTT.

CDR3 DNA: TGTGCCAGCAGTTGGCAAACAGACTACGAGCAGTACTTC. As protein: CASSWQTDYEQYF. The gene calls are TRBV27 and TRBJ2-7, with D unresolved. Germline V gene lookup returns CDR1 MNHEY and CDR2 SMNVEV (reference sequence). Trimming stripped 4 bases from V and 3 bases from J, with 10 bases between. This CDR3 is built from 13 residues.

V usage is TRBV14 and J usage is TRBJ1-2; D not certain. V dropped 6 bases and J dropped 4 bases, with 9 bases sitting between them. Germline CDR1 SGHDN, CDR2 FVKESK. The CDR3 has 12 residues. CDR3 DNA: TGTGCCAGCAGTCCGTACGGCTATGGCTACACCTTC. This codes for CASSPYGYGYTF.

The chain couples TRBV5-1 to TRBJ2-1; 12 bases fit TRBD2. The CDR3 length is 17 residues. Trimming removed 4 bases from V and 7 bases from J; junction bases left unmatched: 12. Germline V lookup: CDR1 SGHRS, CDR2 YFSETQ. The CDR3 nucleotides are TGCGCCAGCAGCCCGAGACTAGCGGGAGCTGATCCGAATGAGCAGTTCTTC. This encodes CASSPRLAGADPNEQFF. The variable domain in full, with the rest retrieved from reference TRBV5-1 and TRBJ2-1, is KAGVTQTPRYLIKTRGQQVTLSCSPISGHRSVSWYQQTPGQGLQFLFEYFSETQRNKGNFPGRFSGRQFSNSRSEMNVSTLELGDSALYLCASSPRLAGADPNEQFFGPGTRLTVL.

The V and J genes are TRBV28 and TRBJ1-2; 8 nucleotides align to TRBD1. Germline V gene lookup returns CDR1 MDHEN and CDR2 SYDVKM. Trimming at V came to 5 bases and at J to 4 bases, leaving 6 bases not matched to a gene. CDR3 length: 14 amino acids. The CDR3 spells CASSLQGVLYGYTF. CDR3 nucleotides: TGTGCCAGCAGTCTACAGGGGGTTCTCTATGGCTACACCTTC.

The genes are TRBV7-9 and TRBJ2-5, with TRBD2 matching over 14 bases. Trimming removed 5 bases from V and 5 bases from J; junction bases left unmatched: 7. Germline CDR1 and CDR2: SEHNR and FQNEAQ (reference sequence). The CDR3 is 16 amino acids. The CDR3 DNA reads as TGTGCCAGCAGCCGAGGACTAGCGGGAGGTGGGGAGACCCAGTACTTC. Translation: CASSRGLAGGGETQYF.

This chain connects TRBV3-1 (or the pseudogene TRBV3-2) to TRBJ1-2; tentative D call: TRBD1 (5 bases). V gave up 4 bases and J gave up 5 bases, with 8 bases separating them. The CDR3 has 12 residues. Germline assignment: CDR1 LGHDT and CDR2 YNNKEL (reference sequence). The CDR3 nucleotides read TGTGCCAGCAGCCGGGGGGAGTATGGCTACACCTTC. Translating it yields CASSRGEYGYTF.

CDR3 nucleotide sequence: TGTGCCAGCAGTTCGCGTTGGACAGGTGAAGCTTTCTTT. Translated: CASSSRWTGEAFF. The rearrangement uses TRBV12-3 or TRBV12-4 and TRBJ1-1; 7 bases match TRBD1. CDR3 size: 13 residues. After removal of 4 bases from V and 7 bases from J, the junction contained 6 bases not matched to a gene.

This chain's CDR3 is CASSLGGVYTGELFF. In DNA, the CDR3 is TGTGCCAGCAGCCTTGGGGGGGTTTACACCGGGGAGCTGTTTTTT. J is TRBJ2-2 and V is TRBV5-4; TRBD2 agrees at 7 bases. Trimming at V came to 4 bases and at J to 3 bases, leaving 6 bases not matched to a gene. The germline gives CDR1 SGHNT, CDR2 YYREEE (reference sequence). This CDR3 spans 15 amino acids.

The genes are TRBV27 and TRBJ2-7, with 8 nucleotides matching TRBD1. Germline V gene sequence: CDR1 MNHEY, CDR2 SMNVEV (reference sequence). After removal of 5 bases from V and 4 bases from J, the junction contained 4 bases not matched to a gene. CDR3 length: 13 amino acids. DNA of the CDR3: TGTGCCAGCAGTCCGGGACAGGCGTACGAGCAGTACTTC. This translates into CASSPGQAYEQYF.

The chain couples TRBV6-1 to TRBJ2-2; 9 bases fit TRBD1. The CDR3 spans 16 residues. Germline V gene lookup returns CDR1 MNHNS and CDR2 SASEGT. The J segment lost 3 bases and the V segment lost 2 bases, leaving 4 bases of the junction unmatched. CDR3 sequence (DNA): TGTGCCAGCAGTGAAACAGGGGGCTACGACACCGGGGAGCTGTTTTTT. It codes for CASSETGGYDTGELFF.

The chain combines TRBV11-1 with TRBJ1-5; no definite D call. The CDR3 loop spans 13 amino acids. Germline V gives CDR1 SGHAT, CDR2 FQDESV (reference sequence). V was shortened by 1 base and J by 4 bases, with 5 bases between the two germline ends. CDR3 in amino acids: CASSLDGNQPQHF. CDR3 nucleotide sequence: TGTGCCAGCAGCTTAGACGGGAATCAGCCCCAGCATTTT.

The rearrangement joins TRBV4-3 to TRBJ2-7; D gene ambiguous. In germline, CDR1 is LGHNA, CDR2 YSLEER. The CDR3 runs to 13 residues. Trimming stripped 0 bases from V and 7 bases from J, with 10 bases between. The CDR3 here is CASSQEAPSEQYF. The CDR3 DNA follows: TGCGCCAGCAGCCAAGAGGCCCCGTCGGAGCAGTACTTC.

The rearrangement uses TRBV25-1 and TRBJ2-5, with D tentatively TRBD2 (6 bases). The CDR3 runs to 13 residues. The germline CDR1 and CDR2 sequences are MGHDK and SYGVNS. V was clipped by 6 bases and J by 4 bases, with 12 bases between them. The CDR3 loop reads CASRNWGVETQYF. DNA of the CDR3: TGTGCCAGCAGGAACTGGGGGGTAGAGACCCAGTACTTC.

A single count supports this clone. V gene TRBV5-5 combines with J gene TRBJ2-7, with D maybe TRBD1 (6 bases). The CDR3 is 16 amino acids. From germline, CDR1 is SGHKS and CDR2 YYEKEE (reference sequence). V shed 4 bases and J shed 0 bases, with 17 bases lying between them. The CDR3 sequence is CASSPSYRESSYEQYF. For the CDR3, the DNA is TGTGCCAGCAGCCCTTCCTACAGGGAGAGCTCCTACGAGCAGTACTTC.

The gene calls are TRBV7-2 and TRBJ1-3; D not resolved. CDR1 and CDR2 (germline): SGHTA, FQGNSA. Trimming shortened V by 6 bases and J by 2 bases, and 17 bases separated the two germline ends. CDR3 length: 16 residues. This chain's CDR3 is CASRQQATGAGNTIYF. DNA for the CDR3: TGTGCCAGCAGGCAGCAGGCTACGGGAGCTGGAAACACCATATATTTT.